This is a list of T cell receptor beta chains from one sample in a study of T cell responses to AZD1222 COVID-19 vaccine. Sequencing used immunoSEQ multiplex PCR; TCRdb keeps in-frame clones, though not all of them. The top ten clones hold over 5% of a sample with 130,000 or so clones, roughly 89% of them seen once. Sequencing used peripheral blood, obtained on day 0 of AZD1222 vaccination. These receptors were taken from an adult in good health. Both conserved end residues are part of each CDR3. D genes are given only for firm matches. Not every row has a clone size; where given, it reads once, few, many or a size class.

TRBV9	TRBJ1-3	.	.	CASSLGRVDGNTIYF	TGTGCCAGCAGCCTGGGTAGGGTGGACGGAAACACCATATATTTT
TRBV11-2	TRBJ2-7	.	.	CASSLELARGVEQYF	TGTGCCAGCAGCTTGGAACTAGCGAGGGGGGTCGAGCAGTACTTC
TRBV19	TRBJ1-1	few	.	CASSIRSNRASTEAFF	TGTGCCAGTAGTATTCGCAGCAACAGGGCGAGCACTGAAGCTTTCTTT
TRBV18	TRBJ1-1	.	.	CASSPLRQEAFF	TGTGCCAGCTCACCACTACGACAGGAAGCTTTCTTT
TRBV11-2	TRBJ1-1	.	.	CASSLRRAGDTEAFF	TGTGCCAGCAGCTTAAGAAGGGCAGGGGACACTGAAGCTTTCTTT
TRBV4-1	TRBJ1-3	.	TRBD1	CASSLEGGSVDTIYF	TGCGCCAGCAGCCTCGAAGGGGGCTCGGTGGACACCATATATTTT
TRBV11-3	TRBJ2-5	few	.	CASSFWDGTQYF	TGTGCCAGCAGCTTCTGGGACGGGACCCAGTACTTC
TRBV19	TRBJ2-5	once	.	CASTTGFGETQYF	TGTGCCAGTACAACAGGGTTTGGGGAGACCCAGTACTTC
TRBV6-5	TRBJ1-2	once	.	CASSQKSNYGYTF	TGTGCCAGCAGTCAGAAATCTAACTATGGCTACACCTTC
TRBV2	TRBJ1-5	few	.	CASSVDGNQPQHF	TGTGCCAGCAGTGTGGACGGGAATCAGCCCCAGCATTTT
TRBV6-5	TRBJ2-3	.	.	CASSRSSLARTQYF	TGTGCCAGCAGTCGGTCCTCCCTCGCACGTACGCAGTATTTT
TRBV20-1	TRBJ1-5	.	.	CSASDVRSSNQPQHF	TGCAGTGCTAGTGATGTCCGGAGCAGCAATCAGCCCCAGCATTTT
TRBV19	TRBJ1-1	.	TRBD1	CASRDRGEAFF	TGTGCCAGTAGGGACAGGGGAGAAGCTTTCTTT
TRBV19	TRBJ1-5	many	TRBD1	CATQGGGNQPQHF	TGTGCCACCCAGGGGGGAGGCAATCAGCCCCAGCATTTT
TRBV7-9	TRBJ1-2	.	.	CASSSEGGTKNYGYTF	TGTGCCAGCAGCTCCGAGGGGGGAACGAAAAACTATGGCTACACCTTC
TRBV5-1	TRBJ1-3	.	TRBD1	CASSADRLGPNTIYF	TGCGCCAGCAGCGCGGACAGGTTAGGGCCTAACACCATATATTTT
TRBV19	TRBJ1-2	.	TRBD1	CASARDRGVHGYTF	TGTGCCAGTGCCCGGGACAGGGGGGTACATGGCTACACCTTC
TRBV19	TRBJ2-1	.	.	CASSQGGGSYNEQFF	TGTGCCAGTAGTCAAGGGGGTGGATCCTACAATGAGCAGTTCTTC
TRBV6-5	TRBJ1-1	once	.	CASRVGHSAAEAFF	TGTGCCAGCAGAGTCGGTCACTCCGCCGCTGAAGCTTTCTTT
TRBV25-1	TRBJ2-1	.	.	CASSETAAGANEQFF	TGTGCCAGCAGTGAAACGGCCGCGGGGGCGAATGAGCAGTTCTTC
TRBV7-3	TRBJ2-2	.	.	CASSLSKTGELFF	TGTGCCAGCAGCTTATCGAAGACCGGGGAGCTGTTTTTT
TRBV25-1	TRBJ2-7	.	.	CASGILEQYF	TGTGCCAGCGGGATTCTCGAGCAGTACTTC
TRBV10-2	TRBJ2-7	.	.	CASGFGQSYEQYF	TGCGCCAGCGGGTTTGGCCAATCCTACGAGCAGTACTTC
TRBV7-8	TRBJ2-7	.	.	CASSSEFRGVLGEQYF	TGTGCCAGCAGCTCCGAATTTAGGGGCGTTTTAGGGGAGCAGTACTTC
TRBV28	TRBJ1-2	.	.	CASSLQTYGYTF	TGTGCCAGCAGTTTACAAACGTATGGCTACACCTTC
TRBV30	TRBJ2-7	.	.	CAWSPSGTLYYEQYF	TGTGCCTGGAGTCCTTCGGGGACCCTCTATTACGAGCAGTACTTC
TRBV5-1	TRBJ1-6	.	.	CASSLGNRESPLHF	TGCGCCAGCAGCTTGGGTAACAGGGAATCACCCCTCCACTTT
TRBV14	TRBJ1-1	.	TRBD1	CASSRDYRGLGTEAFF	TGTGCCAGCAGCCGGGACTACAGGGGGTTGGGCACTGAAGCTTTCTTT
TRBV10-3	TRBJ1-1	.	.	CAISEVGQNEAFF	TGTGCCATCAGTGAGGTCGGACAGAATGAAGCTTTCTTT
TRBV5-8	TRBJ2-7	.	.	CASSLQGGYEQYF	TGTGCCAGCAGCCTACAGGGTGGGTACGAGCAGTACTTC
TRBV5-1	TRBJ2-7	.	.	CASSAGLPYEQYF	TGCGCCAGCAGCGCGGGCCTTCCCTACGAGCAGTACTTC
TRBV5-8	TRBJ2-6	.	.	CASSNRAGANVLTF	TGTGCCAGCAGCAACAGGGCTGGGGCCAACGTCCTGACTTTC
TRBV6-1	TRBJ2-5	.	TRBD2	CASSEARTSQETQYF	TGTGCCAGCAGTGAAGCCCGGACTAGTCAGGAGACCCAGTACTTC
TRBV5-1	TRBJ1-2	.	.	CASGDAVPGGYTF	TGCGCCAGCGGGGACGCGGTTCCCGGTGGCTACACCTTC
TRBV2	TRBJ1-2	.	.	CASSEAITAGGYTF	TGTGCCAGCAGTGAAGCGATTACCGCCGGTGGCTACACCTTC
TRBV7-3	TRBJ1-4	once	.	CASSLTGGTNEKLFF	TGTGCCAGCAGTCTGACGGGGGGCACTAATGAAAAACTGTTTTTT
TRBV5-5	TRBJ1-4	once	.	CASSLLPRGNEKLFF	TGTGCCAGCAGCTTGTTACCCCGAGGGAATGAAAAACTGTTTTTT
TRBV5-1	TRBJ2-3	.	.	CASRSSGFDTQYF	TGCGCCAGCAGGTCGTCCGGGTTCGATACGCAGTATTTT
TRBV28	TRBJ1-5	.	.	CASSERGGMGSQPQHF	TGTGCCAGCAGCGAAAGGGGGGGCATGGGGAGTCAGCCCCAGCATTTT
TRBV18	TRBJ1-1	.	TRBD1	CASSPRFQGVTNTEAFF	TGTGCCAGCTCACCAAGGTTTCAGGGGGTGACGAACACTGAAGCTTTCTTT
TRBV5-1	TRBJ2-5	.	TRBD1	CASSLGQGRETQYF	TGCGCCAGCAGCTTGGGACAGGGCCGGGAGACCCAGTACTTC
TRBV19	TRBJ1-2	.	TRBD1	CASRDDRGYGYTF	TGTGCCAGTAGGGACGACAGGGGCTATGGCTACACCTTC
TRBV27	TRBJ1-5	once	.	CASSLTRSNQPQHF	TGTGCCAGCAGTCTGACACGGAGCAATCAGCCCCAGCATTTT
TRBV18	TRBJ1-2	.	.	CASSPSVGDTYGYTF	TGTGCCAGCTCCCCTTCTGTAGGCGATACCTATGGCTACACCTTC
TRBV11-2	TRBJ1-2	.	.	CASSLLRDGYTF	TGTGCCAGCAGCTTACTCAGGGATGGCTACACCTTC
TRBV3-1/TRBV3-2	TRBJ2-3	.	.	CASSQGGPTDTQYF	TGTGCCAGCAGCCAAGGGGGGCCCACAGATACGCAGTATTTT
TRBV14	TRBJ2-1	.	TRBD2	CASSQLAGVYNEQFF	TGTGCCAGCAGCCAACTAGCGGGTGTCTACAATGAGCAGTTCTTC
TRBV20-1	TRBJ2-1	.	.	CSARTYEQFF	TGCAGTGCTAGAACCTACGAGCAGTTCTTC
TRBV7-9	TRBJ1-2	few	.	CASSSVRTDSYGYTF	TGTGCCAGCAGCTCGGTGAGGACGGATTCCTATGGCTACACCTTC
TRBV4-2	TRBJ1-5	.	.	CASSQDQSSTGPQHF	TGTGCCAGCAGCCAAGATCAGTCCAGCACCGGGCCCCAGCATTTT
TRBV6-2/TRBV6-3	TRBJ2-7	.	.	CASSNEGFAYEQYF	TGTGCCAGCAGTAACGAGGGCTTTGCCTACGAGCAGTACTTC
TRBV5-1	TRBJ2-3	.	TRBD1	CASSVDRGVVDTQYF	TGCGCCAGCAGCGTGGACAGGGGGGTAGTAGATACGCAGTATTTT
TRBV9	TRBJ2-2	.	.	CASSTRPLSGELFF	TGTGCCAGCAGCACCCGGCCCCTTTCCGGGGAGCTGTTTTTT
TRBV7-9	TRBJ2-6	.	.	CASSLAPSSGANVLTF	TGTGCCAGCAGCTTAGCGCCGTCCTCCGGGGCCAACGTCCTGACTTTC
TRBV6-5	TRBJ2-3	.	.	CASSFYFSTDTQYF	TGTGCCAGCAGTTTCTACTTTAGCACAGATACGCAGTATTTT